Reported below is one TCR beta chain. Healthy HIV-negative adults without recent acute infections or vaccinations served as donors. Between the trimmed V and J ends, which lost 6 bases and 6 bases, there was a span of 12 bases. Germline V CDR1 and CDR2: LNHDA, SQIVND (reference sequence). CDR3 length: 12 amino acids. The data belong to a study of shared clonotypes between healthy human individuals. For the study at large: Per-donor plates numbered three CD4 naive, three CD4 memory, two CD8 naive and one CD8 memory.

The assay was carried out at the deep level. Using immunoSEQ multiplex PCR, the repertoire was profiled, and TCRdb retains in-frame clones only, with some absent. The sample records some 2,500,000 clones, approximately 90% being singletons. The sample was naive CD4+ T cells from PBMCs. Subset noted: CD45RA+ positively selected. This chain connects TRBV19 to TRBJ2-7; TRBD1 is a possible D gene (5 bases). The clonotype originates from a man between 18 and 29 years old in good health. Some clones in this sample may be carry-over from other donors' samples. This chain's CDR3 is CASRRQGSEQYF. Written as DNA, the CDR3 is TGTGCCAGTAGACGGCAGGGTAGCGAGCAGTACTTC.